This passage covers 2 T cell receptor beta chains from one sample sequenced in a study of PD-L1 blockade in urothelial cancer. Data came from immunoSEQ multiplex PCR; TCRdb stores just in-frame clones and leaves some out. The sample has around 100,000 clones, 80% to 95% seen once. Time point: peripheral blood 6 weeks after treatment start. The sequencing here drew on PBMCs, taken around atezolizumab (anti-PD-L1) treatment. These receptors were obtained from a man aged 60 to 69 with urothelial cancer.

The genes are TRBV27 and TRBJ1-1, with D unclear. The CDR3 length is 15 residues. The V end was cut by 6 bases, the J end by 1 base, with 15 bases between. Germline V gives CDR1 MNHEY, CDR2 SMNVEV (reference sequence). The CDR3 region is CASRARGRGNTEAFF. CDR3 sequence (DNA): TGTGCCAGCAGGGCCCGAGGGCGGGGGAACACTGAAGCTTTCTTT.

This clone has just a few counts. V and J are TRBV27 and TRBJ2-7, with 10 bases aligning to TRBD2. The V gene's germline CDR1 is MNHEY and CDR2 SMNVEV (reference sequence). V was pared by 3 bases and J by 4 bases, with 3 bases of the junction left unmatched. The CDR3 has 14 residues. The CDR3 nucleotides are TGTGCCAGCAGTTTTGGAGCGGGAGGGTACGAGCAGTACTTC. Amino acids: CASSFGAGGYEQYF.